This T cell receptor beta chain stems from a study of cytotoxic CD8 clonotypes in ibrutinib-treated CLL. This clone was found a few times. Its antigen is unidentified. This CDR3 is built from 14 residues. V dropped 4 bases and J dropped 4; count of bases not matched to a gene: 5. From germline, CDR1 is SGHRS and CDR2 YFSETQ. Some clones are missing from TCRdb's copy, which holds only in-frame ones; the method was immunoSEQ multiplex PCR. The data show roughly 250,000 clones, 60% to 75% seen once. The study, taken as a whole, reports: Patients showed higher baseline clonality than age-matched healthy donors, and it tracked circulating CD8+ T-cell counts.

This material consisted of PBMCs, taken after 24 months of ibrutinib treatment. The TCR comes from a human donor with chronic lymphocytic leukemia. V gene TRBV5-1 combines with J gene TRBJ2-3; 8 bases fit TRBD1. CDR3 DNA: TGCGCCAGCAGCCCGGGACAGGTGGCAGATACGCAGTATTTT. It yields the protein CASSPGQVADTQYF.